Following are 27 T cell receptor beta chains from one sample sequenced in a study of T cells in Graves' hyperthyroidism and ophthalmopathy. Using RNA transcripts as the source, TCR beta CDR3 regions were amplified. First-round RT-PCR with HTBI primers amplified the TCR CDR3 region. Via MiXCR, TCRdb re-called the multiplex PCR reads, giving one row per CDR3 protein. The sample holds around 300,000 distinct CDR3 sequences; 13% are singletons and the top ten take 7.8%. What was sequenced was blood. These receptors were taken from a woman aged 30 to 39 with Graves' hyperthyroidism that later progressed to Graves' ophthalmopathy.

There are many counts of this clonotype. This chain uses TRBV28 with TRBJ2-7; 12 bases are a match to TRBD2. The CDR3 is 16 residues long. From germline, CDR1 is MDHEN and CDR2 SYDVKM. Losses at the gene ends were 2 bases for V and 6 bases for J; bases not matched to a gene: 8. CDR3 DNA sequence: TGTGCCAGCAGTTTACTAGCGGGAGGGCCGTACGGCGAGCAGTACTTC. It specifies CASSLLAGGPYGEQYF.

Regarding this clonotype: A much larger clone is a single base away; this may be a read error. CDR3 sequence (DNA): TGTGCCAGCAGCCAACCGGGACAGTATAATTCACCCTTCCACTTT. Residues: CASSQPGQYNSPFHF. The genes are TRBV3-1 and TRBJ1-6; 7 positions match TRBD1. Germline-derived CDR1 and CDR2 are LGHDT and YNNKEL (reference sequence). This CDR3 region has 15 residues. The variable domain in full, completed from reference TRBV3-1 and TRBJ1-6, reads DTAVSQTPKYLVTQMGNDKSIKCEQNLGHDTMYWYKQDSKKFLKIMFSYNNKELIINETVPNRFSPKSPDKAHLNLHINSLELGDSAVYFCASSQPGQYNSPFHFGNGTRLTVT.

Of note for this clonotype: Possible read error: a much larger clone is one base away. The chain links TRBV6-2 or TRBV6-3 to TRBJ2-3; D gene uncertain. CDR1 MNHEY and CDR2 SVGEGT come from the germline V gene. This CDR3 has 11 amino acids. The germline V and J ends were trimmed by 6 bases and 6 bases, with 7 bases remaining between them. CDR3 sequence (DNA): TGTGCCAGCAGCCACTGGGATACGCAGTATTTT. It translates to CASSHWDTQYF.

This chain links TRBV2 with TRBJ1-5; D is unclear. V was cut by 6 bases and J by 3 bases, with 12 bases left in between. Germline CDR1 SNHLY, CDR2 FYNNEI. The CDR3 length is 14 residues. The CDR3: CASSPLRPNQPQHF. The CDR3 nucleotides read TGTGCCAGCAGCCCCCTTAGGCCCAATCAGCCCCAGCATTTT.

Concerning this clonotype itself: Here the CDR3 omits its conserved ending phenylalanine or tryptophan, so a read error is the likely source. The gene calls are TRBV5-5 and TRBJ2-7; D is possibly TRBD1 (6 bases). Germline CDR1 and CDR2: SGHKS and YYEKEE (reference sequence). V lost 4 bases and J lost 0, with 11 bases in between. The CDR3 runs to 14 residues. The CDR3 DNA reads TGTGCCAGCAGCCTTCAGGGGTCCTCCTACGAGCAGTACCTC. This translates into CASSLQGSSYEQYL.

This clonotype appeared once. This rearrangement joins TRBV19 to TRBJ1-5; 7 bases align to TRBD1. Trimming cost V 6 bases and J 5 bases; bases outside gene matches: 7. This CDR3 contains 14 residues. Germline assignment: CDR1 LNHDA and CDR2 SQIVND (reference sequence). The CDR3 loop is CASSTDREDQPQHF. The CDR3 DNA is TGTGCCAGTAGCACCGACAGGGAGGATCAGCCCCAGCATTTT.

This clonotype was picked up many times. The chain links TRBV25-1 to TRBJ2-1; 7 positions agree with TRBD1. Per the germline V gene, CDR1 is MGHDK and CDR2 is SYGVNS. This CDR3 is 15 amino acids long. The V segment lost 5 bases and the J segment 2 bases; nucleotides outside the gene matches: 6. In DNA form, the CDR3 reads TGTGCCAGCAGTTCCACAGGGGTAGCCTACAATGAGCAGTTCTTC. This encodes CASSSTGVAYNEQFF. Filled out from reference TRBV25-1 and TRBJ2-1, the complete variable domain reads EADIYQTPRYLVIGTGKKITLECSQTMGHDKMYWYQQDPGMELHLIHYSYGVNSTEKGDLSSESTVSRIRTEHFPLTLESARPSHTSQYLCASSSTGVAYNEQFFGPGTRLTVL.

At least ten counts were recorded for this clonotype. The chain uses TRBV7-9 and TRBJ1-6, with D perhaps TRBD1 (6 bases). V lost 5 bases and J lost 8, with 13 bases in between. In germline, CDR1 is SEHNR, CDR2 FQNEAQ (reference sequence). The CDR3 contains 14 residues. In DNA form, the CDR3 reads TGTGCCAGCAGCCTGGGGGGGGCTGATTCACCCCTCCACTTT. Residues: CASSLGGADSPLHF.

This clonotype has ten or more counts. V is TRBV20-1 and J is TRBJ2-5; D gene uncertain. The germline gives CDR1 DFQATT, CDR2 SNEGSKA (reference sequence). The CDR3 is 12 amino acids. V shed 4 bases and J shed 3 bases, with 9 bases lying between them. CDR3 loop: CSAIHGEETQYF. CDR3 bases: TGCAGTGCTATTCACGGCGAAGAGACCCAGTACTTC.

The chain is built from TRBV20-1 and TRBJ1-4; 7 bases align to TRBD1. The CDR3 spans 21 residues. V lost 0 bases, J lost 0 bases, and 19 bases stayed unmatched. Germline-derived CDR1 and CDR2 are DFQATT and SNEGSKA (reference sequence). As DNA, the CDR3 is TGCAGTGCTAGAGATCTTTTTGATTTTTCGGGACAGCCGGCAACTAATGAAAAACTGTTTTTT. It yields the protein CSARDLFDFSGQPATNEKLFF.

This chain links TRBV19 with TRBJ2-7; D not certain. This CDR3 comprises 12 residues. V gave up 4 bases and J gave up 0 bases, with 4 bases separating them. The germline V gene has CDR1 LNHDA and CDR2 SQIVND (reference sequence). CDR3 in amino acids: CASSKGSYEQYF. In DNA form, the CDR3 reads TGTGCCAGTAGTAAGGGCTCCTACGAGCAGTACTTC.

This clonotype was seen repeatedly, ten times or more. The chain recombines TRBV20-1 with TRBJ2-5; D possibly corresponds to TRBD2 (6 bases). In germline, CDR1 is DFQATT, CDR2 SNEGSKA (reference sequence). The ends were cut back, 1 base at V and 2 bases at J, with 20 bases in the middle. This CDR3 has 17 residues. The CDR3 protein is CSARAFGSGHVQETQYF. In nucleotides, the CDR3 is TGCAGTGCTAGAGCCTTTGGGAGCGGGCACGTTCAAGAGACCCAGTACTTC.

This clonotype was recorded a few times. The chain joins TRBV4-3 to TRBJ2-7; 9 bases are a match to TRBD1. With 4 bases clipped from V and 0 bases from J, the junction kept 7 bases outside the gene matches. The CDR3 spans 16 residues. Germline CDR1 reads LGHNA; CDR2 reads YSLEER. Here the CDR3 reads CASSLGTGSPSYEQYF. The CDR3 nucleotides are TGCGCCAGCAGCCTCGGGACAGGGTCGCCCTCCTACGAGCAGTACTTC.

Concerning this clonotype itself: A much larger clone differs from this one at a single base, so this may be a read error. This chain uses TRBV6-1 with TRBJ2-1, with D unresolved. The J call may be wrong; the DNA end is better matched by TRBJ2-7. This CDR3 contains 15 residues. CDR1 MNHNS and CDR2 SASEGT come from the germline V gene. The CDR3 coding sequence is TGTGCCGGTCGATCGGCCGGGCCTTCCTACAATGAGCAGTACTTC. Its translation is CAGRSAGPSYNEQYF.

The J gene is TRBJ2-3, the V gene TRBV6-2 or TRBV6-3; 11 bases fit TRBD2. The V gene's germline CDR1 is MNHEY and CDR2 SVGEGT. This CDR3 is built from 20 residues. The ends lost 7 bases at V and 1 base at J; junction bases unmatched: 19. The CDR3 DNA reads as TGTGCCAGCACTCTATCACCGGGACTAGCGGCCGAGGAGGGCACAGATACGCAGTATTTT. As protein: CASTLSPGLAAEEGTDTQYF.

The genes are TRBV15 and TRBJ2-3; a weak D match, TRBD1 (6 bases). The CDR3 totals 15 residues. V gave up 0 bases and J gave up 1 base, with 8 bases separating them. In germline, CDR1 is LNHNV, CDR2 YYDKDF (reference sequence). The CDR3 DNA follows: TGTGCCACCAGCAGAGATCCAGGGGGCACAGATACGCAGTATTTT. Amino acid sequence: CATSRDPGGTDTQYF. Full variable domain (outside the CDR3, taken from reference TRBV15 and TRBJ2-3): DAMVIQNPRYQVTQFGKPVTLSCSQTLNHNVMYWYQQKSSQAPKLLFHYYDKDFNNEADTPDNFQSRRPNTSFCFLDIRSPGLGDTAMYLCATSRDPGGTDTQYFGPGTRLTVL.

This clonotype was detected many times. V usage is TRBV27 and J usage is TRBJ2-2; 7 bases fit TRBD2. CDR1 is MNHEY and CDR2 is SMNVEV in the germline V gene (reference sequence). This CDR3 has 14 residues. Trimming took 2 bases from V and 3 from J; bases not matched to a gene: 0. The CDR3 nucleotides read TGTGCCAGCAGTTTAACTAGCGACACCGGGGAGCTGTTTTTT. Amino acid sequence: CASSLTSDTGELFF.

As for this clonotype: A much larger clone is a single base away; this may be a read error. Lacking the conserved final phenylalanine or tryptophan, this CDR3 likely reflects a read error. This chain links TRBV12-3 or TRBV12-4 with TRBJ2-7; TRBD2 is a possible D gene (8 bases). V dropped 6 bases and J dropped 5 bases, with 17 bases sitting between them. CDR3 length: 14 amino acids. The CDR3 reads CASSVGRGPDEQYS. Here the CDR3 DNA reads TGTGCCAGCAGCGTCGGGAGGGGGCCAGACGAGCAGTACTCC.

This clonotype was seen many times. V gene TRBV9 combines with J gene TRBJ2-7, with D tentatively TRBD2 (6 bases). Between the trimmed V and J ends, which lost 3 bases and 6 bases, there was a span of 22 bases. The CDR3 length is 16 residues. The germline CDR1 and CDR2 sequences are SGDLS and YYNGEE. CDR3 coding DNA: TGTGCCAGCAGCGGACCTGGTGGAGGGGATTTCTCCGAGCAGTACTTC. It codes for CASSGPGGGDFSEQYF.

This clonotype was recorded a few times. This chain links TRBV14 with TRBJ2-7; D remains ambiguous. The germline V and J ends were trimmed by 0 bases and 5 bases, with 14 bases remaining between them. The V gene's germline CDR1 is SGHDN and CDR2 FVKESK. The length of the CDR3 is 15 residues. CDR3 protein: CASSQEFPFTHEQYF. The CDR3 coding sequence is TGTGCCAGCAGCCAAGAGTTTCCGTTTACCCACGAGCAGTACTTC.

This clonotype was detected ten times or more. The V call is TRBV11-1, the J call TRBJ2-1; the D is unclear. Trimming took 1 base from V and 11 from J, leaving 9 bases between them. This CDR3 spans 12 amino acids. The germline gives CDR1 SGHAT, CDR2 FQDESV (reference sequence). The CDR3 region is CASSLDSSQQFF. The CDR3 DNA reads TGTGCCAGCAGCTTAGACTCGTCCCAGCAGTTCTTC.

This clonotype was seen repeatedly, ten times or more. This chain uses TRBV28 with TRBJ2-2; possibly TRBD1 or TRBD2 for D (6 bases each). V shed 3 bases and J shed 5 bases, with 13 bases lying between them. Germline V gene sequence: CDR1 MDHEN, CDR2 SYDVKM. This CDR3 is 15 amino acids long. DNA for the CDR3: TGTGCCAGCAGTTTCGGGGGCGCAGGGACCGGGGAGCTGTTTTTT. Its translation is CASSFGGAGTGELFF.

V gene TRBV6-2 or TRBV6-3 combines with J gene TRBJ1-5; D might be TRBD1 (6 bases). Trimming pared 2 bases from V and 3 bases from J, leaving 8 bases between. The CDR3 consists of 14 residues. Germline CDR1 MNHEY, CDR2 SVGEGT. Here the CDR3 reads CASSYRGPNQPQHF. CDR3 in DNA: TGTGCCAGCAGTTACCGGGGGCCCAATCAGCCCCAGCATTTT.

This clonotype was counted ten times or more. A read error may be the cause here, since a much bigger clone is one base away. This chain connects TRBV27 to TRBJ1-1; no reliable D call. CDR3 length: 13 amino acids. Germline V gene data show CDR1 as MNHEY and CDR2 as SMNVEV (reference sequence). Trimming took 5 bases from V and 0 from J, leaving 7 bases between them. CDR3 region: CASSIALNTEAFF. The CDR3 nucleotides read TGTGCCAGCAGTATAGCCCTGAACACTGAAGCTTTCTTT.

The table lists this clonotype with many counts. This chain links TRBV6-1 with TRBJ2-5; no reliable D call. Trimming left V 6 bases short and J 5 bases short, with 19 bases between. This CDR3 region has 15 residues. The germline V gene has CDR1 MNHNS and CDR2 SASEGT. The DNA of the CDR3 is TGTGCCAGCAGAAGAGCCCCAACCGGTGGGGAGACCCAGTACTTC. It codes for CASRRAPTGGETQYF.

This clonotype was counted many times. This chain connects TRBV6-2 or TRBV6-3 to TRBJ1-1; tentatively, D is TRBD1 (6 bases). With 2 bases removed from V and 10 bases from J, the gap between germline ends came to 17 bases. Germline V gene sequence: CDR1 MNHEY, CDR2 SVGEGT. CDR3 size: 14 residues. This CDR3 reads CASSYTVGGIGAFF. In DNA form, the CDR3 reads TGTGCCAGCAGTTACACGGTAGGGGGTATCGGAGCTTTCTTT.

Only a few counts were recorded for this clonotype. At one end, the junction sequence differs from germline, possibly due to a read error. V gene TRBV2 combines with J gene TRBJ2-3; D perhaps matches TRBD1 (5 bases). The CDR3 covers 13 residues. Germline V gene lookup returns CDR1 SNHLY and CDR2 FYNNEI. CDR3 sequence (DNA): TGTACCAGCAGGACAACTGGCACAGATACGCAGTATTTT. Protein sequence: CTSRTTGTDTQYF.